The T cell receptor (beta chain) under discussion was sequenced for a study of patients and donors after allogeneic stem cell transplantation. Via MiXCR, TCRdb re-called the RT-PCR reads, giving one row per CDR3 protein. The data show about a million distinct CDR3 sequences, more than 15% seen once. CDR1 and CDR2 (germline): MNHEY, SVGAGI. The CDR3 consists of 15 residues. V was pared by 4 bases and J by 1 base, with 13 bases between. Sequencing was done on a sample of blood, either unsorted or a sorted T cell fraction (not recorded which). The V gene is TRBV6-5, the J gene TRBJ1-1, with D maybe TRBD1 (6 bases). The receptor was isolated from a human donor who was either an allogeneic HSCT recipient or a stem cell or donor lymphocyte infusion donor (not recorded which). It is not recorded whose cells these are; they may come from a transplant donor. The CDR3 protein is CASSSHGTQNTEAFF. The CDR3 nucleotides are TGTGCCAGCAGTTCTCACGGGACACAGAACACTGAAGCTTTCTTT.